The entry below describes one TCR beta chain. This record belongs to a study of T cell changes during pregnancy in multiple sclerosis. Measured with immunoSEQ multiplex PCR; TCRdb has only the in-frame clones, and not every one. The sample includes 75,000 to 95,000 clones, under 95% of them seen just once. CDR3 length: 14 residues. CDR1 is SGHNT and CDR2 is YYREEE in the germline V gene (reference sequence). Trimming took 1 base from V and 5 from J, leaving 9 bases between them. This TCR derives from a female donor in good health, enrolled as a control in a pregnancy study. The material sequenced was peripheral blood, taken in the first trimester of pregnancy. This sequence joins TRBV5-4 and TRBJ2-2; a weak D match, TRBD1 (5 bases). The CDR3 spells CASSLLQGTGELFF. As DNA, the CDR3 is TGTGCCAGCAGCTTGCTGCAGGGTACCGGGGAGCTGTTTTTT.